This T cell receptor beta chain was found in a study of blood T cell repertoires in COVID-19. The overall study: There were acute and convalescent COVID-19 samples, and they came from the United States, Italy and Spain. T cells, B-cell-depleted T cells, or PBMCs supplied cDNA or gDNA.

In the source study's methods: Nucleated cell number was recorded as an estimate derived from reference gene primer amplification. Clones were sequenced by immunoSEQ multiplex PCR, and TCRdb holds only the in-frame ones, with some missing. V, J and clone size are taken as reported in that table, and D and trimming were inferred from the DNA itself. The sample shows fewer than 90,000 clones, about four fifths of them seen only once. This CDR3 spans 14 amino acids. Looked up from germline, CDR1 is SGHRS and CDR2 is YFSETQ. V was shortened by 4 bases and J by 4 bases, with 14 bases between the two germline ends.

The chain employs TRBV5-1 and TRBJ1-1, with D possibly TRBD1 on 6 matching bases. The sequenced sample consisted of peripheral blood. The clonotype originates from a man aged 45 to 65 with acute or convalescent COVID-19. CDR3 nucleotides: TGCGCCAGCAGCGGAGAACAGGGCCGCACTGAAGCTTTCTTT. This translates into CASSGEQGRTEAFF.